This passage covers 32 T cell receptor beta chains from one sample sequenced in a study of cytotoxic CD8 clonotypes in ibrutinib-treated CLL. The assay was immunoSEQ multiplex PCR, and TCRdb's table has in-frame clones only and misses some. Among about 50,000 clones, 45% to 60% were seen once, and the ten largest hold about 29%. The input for sequencing was PBMCs, taken after 24 months of ibrutinib treatment. These receptors were obtained from a human donor with chronic lymphocytic leukemia.

This clone has just a few counts. The rearrangement joins TRBV4-2 to TRBJ1-5; D perhaps matches TRBD1 (6 bases). The germline V gene has CDR1 LGHNA and CDR2 YNFKEQ. This CDR3 comprises 18 residues. V dropped 0 bases and J dropped 6 bases, with 21 bases sitting between them. CDR3 DNA sequence: TGTGCCAGCAGCCAAGATATTAATATGCAGGGGTTGGCTCAGCCCCAGCATTTT. Encoded protein: CASSQDINMQGLAQPQHF.

The rearrangement uses TRBV5-1 and TRBJ1-2, with no clear D. This CDR3 region has 12 residues. Germline V CDR1 and CDR2: SGHRS, YFSETQ. Trimming left V 0 bases short and J 5 bases short, with 5 bases between. The CDR3 bases are TGCGCCAGCAGCTTGGGAGGGTATGGCTACACCTTC. It codes for CASSLGGYGYTF.

This clone was seen a handful of times. The chain carries TRBV4-2 and TRBJ2-1, with D perhaps TRBD2 (6 bases). Looked up from germline, CDR1 is LGHNA and CDR2 is YNFKEQ. Trimming pared 0 bases from V and 5 bases from J, leaving 8 bases between. The length of the CDR3 is 14 residues. DNA of the CDR3: TGTGCCAGCAGCCAAGAAGGACTACACAATGAGCAGTTCTTC. Its translation: CASSQEGLHNEQFF.

The genes are TRBV6-1 and TRBJ1-5; the D is unclear. Trimming took off 6 bases at V and 6 bases at J, with 9 bases between the two ends. Germline V gene data show CDR1 as MNHNS and CDR2 as SASEGT. The CDR3 runs 12 residues. CDR3 nucleotide sequence: TGTGCCAGCAGAATAAAGGGTCAGCCCCAGCATTTT. Residues: CASRIKGQPQHF.

This clone was counted a few times. This chain joins TRBV19 and TRBJ1-2; D not resolved. CDR3 length: 14 residues. V lost 7 bases to trimming and J lost 8 bases, with 20 bases between them. The germline gives CDR1 LNHDA, CDR2 SQIVND (reference sequence). The CDR3 nucleotides read TGTGCCAGTACCCCTCAGGTGGTGGCGGGAGGCTACACCTTC. This codes for CASTPQVVAGGYTF.

The chain is built from TRBV27 and TRBJ1-5; a possible D gene is TRBD1 (6 bases). V was clipped by 2 bases and J by 4 bases, with 12 bases between them. There are 15 residues in the CDR3. Per germline, CDR1 MNHEY and CDR2 SMNVEV (reference sequence). CDR3 sequence (DNA): TGTGCCAGCAGTTTAGGACAGCCCGGGAATCAGCCCCAGCATTTT. Translation gives CASSLGQPGNQPQHF.

The chain has TRBV2 and TRBJ2-7; 7 bases are a match to TRBD2. The CDR3 contains 15 residues. V dropped 4 bases and J dropped 7; count of bases not matched to a gene: 13. Germline V gene sequence: CDR1 SNHLY, CDR2 FYNNEI. The CDR3 is CASSAGAGTGGEQYF. In DNA, the CDR3 is TGTGCCAGCAGTGCTGGGGCAGGGACCGGGGGGGAGCAGTACTTC.

This chain links TRBV7-6 with TRBJ2-1; TRBD1 or TRBD2 may be the D gene (6 bases each). The germline V and J ends were trimmed by 5 bases and 2 bases, with 13 bases remaining between them. Germline lookup yields CDR1 SGHVS and CDR2 FNYEAQ. The CDR3 contains 15 residues. CDR3 sequence reads: CASSPARGPYNEQFF. CDR3 coding DNA: TGTGCCAGCAGCCCCGCCCGGGGGCCCTACAATGAGCAGTTCTTC.

The chain combines TRBV27 with TRBJ1-2; no clear D. The CDR3 sequence is 16 residues long. Deletions cut 4 bases from V and 4 bases from J, with 19 bases between. The germline V gene has CDR1 MNHEY and CDR2 SMNVEV (reference sequence). CDR3 loop: CASSSLAGLAFYGYTF. DNA of the CDR3: TGTGCCAGCAGTTCCCTCGCAGGCCTGGCGTTCTATGGCTACACCTTC.

V gene TRBV7-8 combines with J gene TRBJ2-1; 9 positions agree with TRBD1. From germline, CDR1 is SGHVS and CDR2 FQNEAQ. The CDR3 is 17 amino acids. Trimming at V came to 6 bases and at J to 2 bases, leaving 11 bases not matched to a gene. The chain's CDR3 is CASRLSHRDRAYNEQFF. The CDR3 DNA sequence: TGTGCCAGCAGGCTAAGCCACCGGGACAGGGCCTACAATGAGCAGTTCTTC.

CDR3 nucleotide sequence: TGCGCCAGCAGCTTGGAAGTGGGAGGGGGCGGAAATGAGCAGTTCTTC. Protein product: CASSLEVGGGGNEQFF. The rearrangement links TRBV5-1 to TRBJ2-1; D assignment may be TRBD1 or TRBD2 (7 bases each). The V end lost 0 bases, the J end lost 7 bases, and 17 bases lay between the germline ends. The CDR3 is 16 residues long. Germline V CDR1 and CDR2: SGHRS, YFSETQ.

The CDR3 loop reads CASSLLAPHSNQPQHF. DNA for the CDR3: TGTGCCAGCAGCTTATTGGCCCCACATAGCAATCAGCCCCAGCATTTT. V gene TRBV7-8 combines with J gene TRBJ1-5, with no clear D. Germline V CDR1 and CDR2: SGHVS, FQNEAQ. Trimming pared 2 bases from V and 0 bases from J, leaving 11 bases between. CDR3 length equals 16 residues.

The V gene is TRBV6-4, the J gene TRBJ2-5; D not resolved. The CDR3 contains 18 residues. In germline, CDR1 is MRHNA, CDR2 SNTAGT. The V and J ends lost 2 bases and 0 bases respectively, with 19 bases between them. In DNA, the CDR3 is TGTGCCAGCAGTGACAGAAACTGGCCGGCCTCGTACCAAGAGACCCAGTACTTC. The encoded protein is CASSDRNWPASYQETQYF.

This clone was found a few times. CDR3 nucleotide sequence: TGTGCCAGCAGTGCAGCGGGCTCCGGGAGTGGGGCCAACGTCCTGACTTTC. Translated: CASSAAGSGSGANVLTF. The rearrangement links TRBV6-4 to TRBJ2-6, with D possibly matching TRBD2 (6 bases). Looked up from germline, CDR1 is MRHNA and CDR2 is SNTAGT. Trimming took 4 bases from V and 3 from J, leaving 16 bases between them. This CDR3 contains 17 residues.

This clone appeared a few times. The chain uses TRBV20-1 and TRBJ2-1, with D tentatively TRBD2 (5 bases). The ends were cut back, 4 bases at V and 9 bases at J, with 10 bases in the middle. Germline V gene sequence: CDR1 DFQATT, CDR2 SNEGSKA (reference sequence). The CDR3 runs 11 residues. The CDR3 spells CSAIDYPEQFF. The CDR3 DNA sequence: TGCAGTGCTATAGACTACCCTGAGCAGTTCTTC.

This clone was picked up one time. The V call is TRBV7-9, the J call TRBJ1-1; 11 nucleotides line up with TRBD1. The CDR3 is 16 residues long. Per germline, CDR1 SEHNR and CDR2 FQNEAQ (reference sequence). After removal of 5 bases from V and 0 bases from J, the junction contained 5 bases not matched to a gene. The CDR3 loop is CASSPGTGGLNTEAFF. In DNA, the CDR3 is TGTGCCAGCAGCCCCGGGACAGGGGGACTGAACACTGAAGCTTTCTTT.

This chain connects TRBV6-1 to TRBJ2-7, with a weak D call TRBD2 (6 bases). Per germline, CDR1 MNHNS and CDR2 SASEGT. Trimming cost V 8 bases and J 0 bases, with 17 bases left between them. The CDR3 totals 15 residues. This CDR3 reads CASYWHGGSSYEQYF. The DNA of the CDR3 is TGTGCCAGCTACTGGCATGGAGGGAGCTCCTACGAGCAGTACTTC.

The CDR3 coding sequence is TGCGCCAGCAGCTCGATGACAGGGCGCACCGGGGAGCTGTTTTTT. This sequence encodes CASSSMTGRTGELFF. This rearrangement joins TRBV5-1 to TRBJ2-2; 7 bases align to TRBD1. Germline values: CDR1 SGHRS, CDR2 YFSETQ. The CDR3 totals 15 residues. The V segment lost 3 bases and the J segment 4 bases; nucleotides outside the gene matches: 6.

The V call is TRBV6-1, the J call TRBJ1-1, with D unresolved. Germline V lookup: CDR1 MNHNS, CDR2 SASEGT. Trimming took 4 bases from V and 2 from J, leaving 11 bases between them. This CDR3 comprises 14 residues. The CDR3 DNA is TGTGCCAGCAGTGCCAGACGGAAAAACACTGAAGCTTTCTTT. Translated, it gives CASSARRKNTEAFF.

V is TRBV9 and J is TRBJ2-1; 7 bases match TRBD1. This CDR3 has 15 amino acids. V gave up 5 bases and J gave up 3 bases; unmatched junction bases: 8. Germline V CDR1 and CDR2: SGDLS, YYNGEE. The CDR3 spells CASRAGTELYNEQFF. CDR3 sequence (DNA): TGTGCCAGCAGGGCCGGGACAGAGCTCTACAATGAGCAGTTCTTC.

The V gene is TRBV16, the J gene TRBJ2-3; tentative D call: TRBD1 (7 bases). The CDR3 length is 12 residues. Between the trimmed V and J ends, which lost 7 bases and 6 bases, there was a span of 11 bases. CDR1 and CDR2 from the germline V gene are KGHSY and FQNENV. For the CDR3, the DNA is TGTGCCAGCACCGCAGGGGGGGATACGCAGTATTTT. Amino acid sequence: CASTAGGDTQYF. The full variable domain, rest sourced from reference TRBV16 and TRBJ2-3, is GEEVAQTPKHLVRGEGQKAKLYCAPIKGHSYVFWYQQVLKNEFKFLISFQNENVFDETGMPKERFSAKCLPNSPCSLEIQATKLEDSAVYFCASTAGGDTQYFGPGTRLTVL.

The V and J genes are TRBV29-1 and TRBJ2-3; 7 bases fit TRBD1. V lost 5 bases, J lost 4 bases, and 3 bases stayed unmatched. The CDR3 length is 12 residues. Germline CDR1 is SQVTM and CDR2 is ANQGSEA. The CDR3 DNA follows: TGCAGCGTTAGACAGGGCCCAGATACGCAGTATTTT. This sequence encodes CSVRQGPDTQYF.

The chain employs TRBV6-1 and TRBJ1-2; 9 positions match TRBD1. The V gene's germline CDR1 is MNHNS and CDR2 SASEGT. J was trimmed by 3 bases and V by 8 bases; bases with no gene match: 4. This CDR3 spans 13 amino acids. DNA of the CDR3: TGTGCCAGCCGGGACAGGGACGACTATGGCTACACCTTC. Protein: CASRDRDDYGYTF.

This clone was seen a handful of times. This chain links TRBV5-1 with TRBJ1-2, with D possibly TRBD1 on 6 matching bases. V lost 0 bases and J 2 bases, leaving 8 bases between the germline ends. In germline, CDR1 is SGHRS, CDR2 YFSETQ. The CDR3 spans 14 residues. The CDR3 nucleotides read TGCGCCAGCAGCTTGGGTGACAGGAACTATGGCTACACCTTC. It codes for CASSLGDRNYGYTF.

The rearrangement uses TRBV6-5 and TRBJ2-5; no reliable D call. Per the germline V gene, CDR1 is MNHEY and CDR2 is SVGAGI. The CDR3 is 13 residues long. V shed 6 bases and J shed 7 bases, with 15 bases lying between them. Written as DNA, the CDR3 is TGTGCCAGCAGCGACATTTCCCCTCGGACCCAGTACTTC. This translates into CASSDISPRTQYF.

The chain carries TRBV6-6 and TRBJ1-2; 10 nucleotides agree with TRBD1. There are 16 residues in the CDR3. V was pared by 2 bases and J by 8 bases, with 11 bases of the junction left unmatched. CDR1 is MNHNY, CDR2 SVGAGI, per germline (reference sequence). The CDR3 here is CASSYAGTGVGEGYTF. The CDR3 DNA follows: TGTGCCAGCAGTTACGCTGGGACAGGGGTCGGGGAGGGCTACACCTTC.

The V gene is TRBV6-1, the J gene TRBJ2-4, with TRBD1 identical over 8 bases. This CDR3 region has 14 residues. From germline, CDR1 is MNHNS and CDR2 SASEGT. V dropped 10 bases and J dropped 8; count of bases not matched to a gene: 13. The CDR3 is CATKGQGAIDIQYF. CDR3 bases: TGTGCCACCAAGGGGCAGGGGGCGATCGACATTCAGTACTTC.

The chain has TRBV5-1 and TRBJ2-5, with 14 bases that match TRBD2. Germline V gives CDR1 SGHRS, CDR2 YFSETQ. The J segment lost 1 base and the V segment lost 2 bases, leaving 7 bases of the junction unmatched. This CDR3 contains 18 residues. The CDR3 nucleotides read TGCGCCAGCAGCTTAGAGTTGGGACTAGCGGGAGCCCAAGAGACCCAGTACTTC. Its translation: CASSLELGLAGAQETQYF.

Many counts were recorded for this clone. The chain has TRBV6-5 and TRBJ2-5; a weak D match, TRBD2 (5 bases). Trimming removed 5 bases at V and 1 base at J, with 14 bases between. This CDR3 is 15 amino acids long. The germline V gene encodes CDR1 MNHEY and CDR2 SVGAGI. In DNA form, the CDR3 reads TGTGCCAGCAGTGGCGGACTGGCCAGCCAAGAGACCCAGTACTTC. This translates into CASSGGLASQETQYF.

The V call is TRBV11-2, the J call TRBJ1-4; the D is unclear. Trimming stripped 5 bases from V and 4 bases from J, with 11 bases between. Germline-derived CDR1 and CDR2 are SGHAT and FQNNGV. The CDR3 is 14 residues long. The CDR3 DNA follows: TGTGCCAGCAGCCCTGAACGGGTTAATGAAAAACTGTTTTTT. This codes for CASSPERVNEKLFF.

This clone showed up just a few times. V usage is TRBV6-5 and J usage is TRBJ1-2; 7 positions agree with TRBD1. This CDR3 is 14 amino acids long. The germline V gene encodes CDR1 MNHEY and CDR2 SVGAGI. J gave up 7 bases and V 5 bases, and 10 bases lay outside the gene matches. The CDR3: CASSATGVSTGYTF. The CDR3 bases are TGTGCCAGCAGTGCTACAGGGGTATCTACTGGCTACACCTTC.

The chain couples TRBV5-1 to TRBJ2-2; D might be TRBD2 (6 bases). Germline CDR1 and CDR2: SGHRS and YFSETQ. The CDR3 length is 15 residues. The V end was cut by 4 bases, the J end by 0 bases, with 10 bases between. Here the CDR3 DNA reads TGCGCCAGCAGCCTTTGGGGGGCGAACACCGGGGAGCTGTTTTTT. Protein product: CASSLWGANTGELFF.